What follows describes a single T cell receptor (beta chain). Its matching antigen is unknown. Relative to the germline gene, one junction end is altered; a read error may explain this. This entry comes from a study of T cells after yellow fever vaccination. Study-level points and caveats: A faster peak, day 5 versus 15, was reached by the weaker secondary response. Although most clonotypes did not, a small share appeared in both CD4 and CD8 compartments. Reappearance after the booster was observed for most primary-vaccination clones (roughly 97% CD4, less than 90% CD8). Abundant clonotypes (contaminants from the bulk population) could be present in FACS-sorted repertoires.

The CDR3 spans 11 residues. Germline V gene sequence: CDR1 SQVTM, CDR2 ANQGSEA. Each CDR3 protein is one row after TCRdb ran MiXCR on the 5' RACE reads. Of under 300,000 distinct CDR3 sequences listed, roughly 13% are singletons. The sequences come from CD4+ T cells sorted from PBMCs, collected 45 days after the yellow fever booster vaccination. J is TRBJ2-5 and V is TRBV29-1; 8 positions agree with TRBD1. The clonotype was recovered from a young man who received the YFV17D yellow fever vaccine. This chain's CDR3 is CSALPDRDFIF. CDR3 sequence (DNA): TGCAGCGCCCTACCGGACAGGGATTTTATCTTC.